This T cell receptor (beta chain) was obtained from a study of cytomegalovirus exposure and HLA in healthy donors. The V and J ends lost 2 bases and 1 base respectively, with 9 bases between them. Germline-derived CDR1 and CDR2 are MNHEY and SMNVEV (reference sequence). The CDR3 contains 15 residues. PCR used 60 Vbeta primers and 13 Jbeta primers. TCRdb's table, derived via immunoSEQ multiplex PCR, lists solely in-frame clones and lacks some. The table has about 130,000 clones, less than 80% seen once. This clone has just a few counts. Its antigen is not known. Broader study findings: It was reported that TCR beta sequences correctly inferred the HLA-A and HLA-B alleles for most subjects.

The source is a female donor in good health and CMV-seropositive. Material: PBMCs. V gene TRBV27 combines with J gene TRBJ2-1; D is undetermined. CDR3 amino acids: CASSLRSRSYNEQFF. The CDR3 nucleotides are TGTGCCAGCAGTTTAAGGAGTCGTTCCTACAATGAGCAGTTCTTC.